A selection of T cell receptor beta chains follows, all from one sample in a study of siplizumab effects on memory and regulatory T cells. Profiled with immunoSEQ multiplex PCR; TCRdb holds only in-frame clones, not every one. The table records 85,000 to 130,000 clones, 75% to 95% of them present only once. Material for sequencing was CD4+ T cells sorted from blood. These receptors were obtained from a human donor in good health. Some clones in this sample may be carry-over from other donors' samples. Both conserved end residues are part of each CDR3. Fields, in order: J gene, V gene, CDR3 protein.

TRBJ2-5,TRBV5-4,CASSPQRGIQETQYF
TRBJ2-7,TRBV6-6,CASSYSMGIYEQYF
TRBJ1-2,TRBV23-1,CASSQMLGRTRLGYTF
TRBJ1-6,TRBV6-5,CASSYASQNSPLHF
TRBJ2-5,TRBV5-1,CASSWTGEETQYF
TRBJ1-4,TRBV11-2,CASSLSRAATNEKLFF
TRBJ2-3,TRBV30,CAWGRGASGSGGTDTQYF
TRBJ1-4,TRBV2,CASSEASLGPRFATNEKLFF
TRBJ2-1,TRBV28,CASSLSWDEQFF
TRBJ2-2,TRBV25-1,CASSEALSGGAGELFF
TRBJ2-3,TRBV7-3,CASSLQGPAGGADTQYF